Listed below are T cell receptor beta chains from one sample, sequenced in a study of T cell repertoires in cytomegalovirus infection. TCRdb recomputed calls from the reads with MiXCR, one row per CDR3 protein. Altogether about 260,000 distinct CDR3 sequences are present, 8% to 9.5% being singletons, with the ten largest covering more than 12%. Sequencing was done on a sample of PBMCs. Source of these receptors: a human donor in good health (CMV status not recorded). Some clones in this sample may be carry-over from other donors' samples. CDR3s include the opening cysteine and the closing phenylalanine or tryptophan. A D gene is named only where the DNA matches it firmly. The size field is filled for only some rows; it gives once, few, many or a size class.

V gene	J gene	clone size	D gene	CDR3 protein	CDR3 DNA
TRBV7-2	TRBJ1-3	many	NA	CASSSRRSGNTIYF	TGTGCCAGCAGCTCGCGACGGTCTGGAAACACCATATATTTT
TRBV28	TRBJ1-6	many	NA	CASSYRVNNSPLHF	TGTGCCAGCAGTTACAGGGTTAATAATTCACCCCTCCACTTT
TRBV7-2	TRBJ1-2	many	TRBD1	CASSWRGDRVNYGYTF	TGTGCCAGCAGCTGGAGGGGGGACAGGGTTAACTATGGCTACACCTTC
TRBV6-8	TRBJ1-5	NA	TRBD1	CASSCYRDREGSNQPQHF	TGTGCCAGCAGTTGCTACCGGGACAGGGAGGGAAGCAATCAGCCCCAGCATTTT
TRBV15	TRBJ1-2	few	NA	CATSRDAANYGYTF	TGTGCCACCAGCAGAGACGCAGCTAACTATGGCTACACCTTC
TRBV7-6	TRBJ1-2	many	TRBD1	CATGTGQGPGYTF	TGTGCCACGGGGACGGGACAGGGGCCTGGCTACACCTTC
TRBV7-2	TRBJ1-3	many	NA	CASSLRGAGSGNTIYF	TGTGCCAGCAGCTTACGGGGGGCAGGCTCTGGAAACACCATATATTTT
TRBV5-1	TRBJ2-1	many	TRBD2	CASSLSSGSRDEQFF	TGCGCCAGCAGCTTGTCCAGCGGGAGCAGGGATGAGCAGTTCTTC
TRBV20-1	TRBJ1-1	NA	NA	CSARTGWTEAFF	TGCAGTGCTAGAACCGGGTGGACTGAAGCTTTCTTT
TRBV7-2	TRBJ1-2	many	TRBD1	CASTVGGQGGNYGYTF	TGTGCCAGCACCGTCGGAGGACAGGGTGGAAACTATGGCTACACCTTC
TRBV7-2	TRBJ2-6	many	NA	CASSLVGGAGANVLTF	TGTGCCAGCAGCTTAGTTGGGGGCGCTGGGGCCAACGTCCTGACTTTC
TRBV19	TRBJ1-1	NA	TRBD1	CASSSRGQDSGRAFF	TGTGCCAGTAGTAGTAGGGGACAGGATTCCGGACGGGCTTTCTTT
TRBV10-3	TRBJ1-3	NA	TRBD1	CAIRAGQGASGNTIYF	TGTGCCATCAGGGCGGGACAGGGGGCGTCTGGAAACACCATATATTTT
TRBV7-2	TRBJ1-5	many	NA	CASSLGTGAQPQHF	TGTGCCAGCAGCTTAGGCACAGGCGCGCAGCCCCAGCATTTT
TRBV6-2/TRBV6-3	TRBJ1-5	NA	NA	CASRGHESFSNQPQHF	TGTGCCAGCCGGGGACACGAGTCCTTTAGCAATCAGCCCCAGCATTTT
TRBV7-4	TRBJ1-3	many	NA	CASSRNRYSGNTIYF	TGTGCCAGCAGCCGCAACCGCTACTCTGGAAACACCATATATTTT
TRBV5-1	TRBJ2-3	NA	NA	CASSLGLSGLTDTQYF	TGCGCCAGCAGCCTGGGCCTAAGCGGCCTCACAGATACGCAGTATTTT
TRBV7-2	TRBJ1-1	many	NA	CASSLGWGYKNTEAFF	TGTGCCAGCAGCTTGGGGTGGGGGTACAAGAACACTGAAGCTTTCTTT
TRBV2	TRBJ2-3	NA	TRBD2	CASSEWASGRTTDTQYF	TGTGCCAGCAGTGAATGGGCTAGCGGGAGGACCACAGATACGCAGTATTTT
TRBV19	TRBJ2-3	few	NA	CASSPFGTGWTATDTQYF	TGTGCCAGTAGCCCCTTCGGGACGGGCTGGACTGCCACAGATACGCAGTATTTT
TRBV12-3/TRBV12-4	TRBJ1-5	many	NA	CASSSAPRDYSNQPQHF	TGTGCCAGCAGTTCAGCCCCCAGGGATTATAGCAATCAGCCCCAGCATTTT
TRBV12-5	TRBJ2-1	many	TRBD2	CASGPARTSGSGNEQFF	TGTGCTAGTGGTCCTGCCAGGACTAGCGGGAGTGGCAATGAGCAGTTCTTC